The entry that follows covers one TCR beta chain sequence. These data are taken from a study of blood T cell repertoires in COVID-19. Profiling relied on immunoSEQ multiplex PCR, and the TCRdb table lists in-frame clones only, not all of them. The sample yields 200,000 to 250,000 clones, 65% to 90% seen once. Trimming removed 2 bases at V and 4 bases at J, with 11 bases between. Germline CDR1 LGHNT, CDR2 FRNRAP. This CDR3 region has 15 residues. The source is a woman aged 25 to 39 who had been exposed to COVID-19. Sequenced sample: PBMCs or T cells enriched from blood (not recorded which). This rearrangement joins TRBV12-5 to TRBJ2-2; maybe TRBD1 (5 bases). The CDR3 nucleotides are TGTGCTAGTGGTTTGTCCAGGGTGGGCACCGGGGAGCTGTTTTTT. This gives the protein CASGLSRVGTGELFF.